The entry that follows covers one TCR beta chain sequence. The antigen is not known. Surgery without prior neoadjuvant therapy was the treatment of the selected pancreatic ductal adenocarcinoma patients. The data were taken from a study of T cells in pancreatic ductal adenocarcinoma. The method was immunoSEQ multiplex PCR; TCRdb's version includes in-frame clones alone and lacks a portion of them. The sample lists roughly 100,000 clones, roughly 95% seen once, with less than 4% in the top ten. Study outcomes and limitations: Enrichment of CD45RO+ effector over naive T cells in tumors may bias clonality. Results skew toward the minority of patients with early-stage disease.

V lost 8 bases to trimming and J lost 4 bases, with 14 bases between them. The CDR3 runs to 14 residues. Germline lookup yields CDR1 SNHLY and CDR2 FYNNEI. Specimen: PBMCs. V usage is TRBV2 and J usage is TRBJ1-4; D not resolved. This TCR was sampled from a human donor with pancreatic ductal adenocarcinoma. The CDR3 nucleotides read TGTGCCAGCGGCCGCAGGAAGGATAATGAAAAACTGTTTTTT. It yields the protein CASGRRKDNEKLFF.